This TCR beta chain was identified during a study of human T cells and chemical hapten exposure. Across the study: Patch testing was performed with 0.01% DPC on the upper back, with reading at 6 days. A patient group, mainly female, showed alopecia areata, totalis or universalis.

Study processing details: Per sample, the median was 95,638 TCRs, with values from around 25,000 to 690,000. TCRdb recomputed calls from the RACE reads with MiXCR, one row per CDR3 protein. The V and J calls were not made by the authors but by TCRdb's processing. The sample has about 120,000 distinct CDR3 sequences, over 10% seen once. Study-wide results and caveats: Expanded TCRs made up significantly more big CDR3 similarity clusters than controls did.

Time point here: patch test 1, 2 weeks after DPC sensitization. Treatment specified: therapeutic diphenylcyclopropenone sensitization with weekly scalp DPC. This clonotype was counted between two and nine times. The antigen remains undetermined. V lost 3 bases and J 4 bases, leaving 6 bases between the germline ends. Germline V gene data show CDR1 as LGHDT and CDR2 as YNNKEL (reference sequence). The CDR3 loop spans 12 amino acids. Sequenced here: whole blood, sampled in connection with sensitization to the hapten diphenylcyclopropenone (DPC). This receptor was identified in a woman between 45 and 60 years old with alopecia areata. Some clones in this sample may be carry-over from other donors' samples. The J gene is TRBJ1-1, the V gene TRBV3-1; D is unresolved. The CDR3: CASSHALTEAFF. CDR3 nucleotide sequence: TGTGCCAGCAGCCACGCGCTCACTGAAGCTTTCTTT. The variable domain in full, completed from reference TRBV3-1 and TRBJ1-1, reads DTAVSQTPKYLVTQMGNDKSIKCEQNLGHDTMYWYKQDSKKFLKIMFSYNNKELIINETVPNRFSPKSPDKAHLNLHINSLELGDSAVYFCASSHALTEAFFGQGTRLTVV.